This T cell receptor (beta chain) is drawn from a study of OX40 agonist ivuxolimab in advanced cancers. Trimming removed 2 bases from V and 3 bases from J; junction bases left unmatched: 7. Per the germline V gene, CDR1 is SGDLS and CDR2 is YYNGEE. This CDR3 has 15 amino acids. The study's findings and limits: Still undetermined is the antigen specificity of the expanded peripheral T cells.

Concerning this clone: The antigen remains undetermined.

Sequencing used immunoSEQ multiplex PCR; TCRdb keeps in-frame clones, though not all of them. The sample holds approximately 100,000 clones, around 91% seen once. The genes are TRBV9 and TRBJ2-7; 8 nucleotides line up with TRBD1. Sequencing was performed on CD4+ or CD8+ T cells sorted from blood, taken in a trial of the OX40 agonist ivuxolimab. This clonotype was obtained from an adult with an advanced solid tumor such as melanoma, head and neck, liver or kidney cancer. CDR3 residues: CASSVGLGQVYEQYF. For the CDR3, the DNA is TGTGCCAGCAGCGTCGGTCTGGGACAGGTCTACGAGCAGTACTTC.